This passage covers 10 T cell receptor beta chains from one sample sequenced in a study of vaccination and CD4 T cells after COVID-19. Treatment here: roughly 11-day PBMC culture with coronavirus spike peptide pools or control peptides (ViraFEST assay). The antigens for these receptors are not known. The Oncomine TCR Beta short-read assay was what sequenced the DNA obtained from cultured CD4+ T cells. One entry per CDR3 protein, called by TCRdb with MiXCR from the PCR reads. The sample consists of under 15,000 distinct CDR3 sequences, approximately 58% of them appearing once. Sample: CD4+ T cells from blood, cultured in vitro, taken before SARS-CoV-2 vaccination. The source of these receptors is a human donor who had recovered from COVID-19.

The chain combines TRBV2 with TRBJ1-3, with TRBD1 matching over 9 bases. V was clipped by 3 bases and J by 7 bases; unmatched bases: 4. CDR1 is SNHLY and CDR2 is FYNNEI in the germline V gene. The CDR3 contains 14 residues. The CDR3 reads CASSEDRGTNTIYF. The DNA for the CDR3 is TGTGCCAGCAGTGAGGACAGGGGAACCAACACCATATATTTT.

The rearrangement joins TRBV27 to TRBJ1-1, with D uncertain. Germline values: CDR1 MNHEY, CDR2 SMNVEV (reference sequence). Deletions cut 7 bases from V and 2 bases from J, with 11 bases between. The CDR3 is 13 amino acids. The CDR3 reads CASTQRVNTEAFF. CDR3 in DNA: TGTGCCAGCACCCAGCGGGTTAACACTGAAGCTTTCTTT.

The chain joins TRBV6-1 to TRBJ1-5; no clear D. The V gene lost 6 bases and the J gene lost 5 bases, with 14 bases spanning the gap. This CDR3 comprises 14 residues. Germline CDR1 and CDR2: MNHNS and SASEGT. The CDR3 sequence is CASRQRGLDQPQHF. For the CDR3, the DNA is TGTGCCAGCAGGCAGAGAGGGCTAGATCAGCCCCAGCATTTT.

The chain is built from TRBV4-3 and TRBJ2-3; a possible D gene is TRBD2 (5 bases). The germline V gene encodes CDR1 LGHNA and CDR2 YSLEER. The germline V and J ends were trimmed by 0 bases and 1 base, with 5 bases remaining between them. The CDR3 extends over 14 amino acids. The CDR3 DNA reads as TGCGCCAGCAGCCAAGATAGCGGCACAGATACGCAGTATTTT. This translates into CASSQDSGTDTQYF.

This sequence joins TRBV24-1 and TRBJ2-7; D perhaps matches TRBD1 (5 bases). Trimming removed 3 bases at V and 2 bases at J, with 13 bases between. Germline loops: CDR1 KGHDR, CDR2 SFDVKD. The CDR3 consists of 15 residues. The CDR3 reads CATSDPSDTTYEQYF. The CDR3 nucleotides read TGTGCCACCAGTGATCCCTCGGACACCACCTACGAGCAGTACTTC.

This rearrangement joins TRBV2 to TRBJ2-1; D gene uncertain. The ends were cut back, 4 bases at V and 5 bases at J, with 3 bases in the middle. Germline values: CDR1 SNHLY, CDR2 FYNNEI. The CDR3 is 11 residues long. This CDR3 reads CASSVNNEQFF. For the CDR3, the DNA is TGTGCCAGCAGTGTTAACAATGAGCAGTTCTTC.

This clonotype has a handful of counts. The chain uses TRBV15 and TRBJ1-5; no firm D call. Trimming removed 6 bases from V and 6 bases from J, with 12 bases in between. The CDR3 contains 13 residues. CDR1 is LNHNV, CDR2 YYDKDF, per germline (reference sequence). This chain's CDR3 is CATREGSGQPQHF. The CDR3 nucleotides read TGTGCCACCAGAGAGGGATCGGGTCAGCCCCAGCATTTT. Looking up the rest from reference TRBV15 and TRBJ1-5 gives the full variable domain: DAMVIQNPRYQVTQFGKPVTLSCSQTLNHNVMYWYQQKSSQAPKLLFHYYDKDFNNEADTPDNFQSRRPNTSFCFLDIRSPGLGDTAMYLCATREGSGQPQHFGDGTRLSIL.

The chain joins TRBV20-1 to TRBJ2-2; weak D call: TRBD1 (6 bases). V was trimmed by 2 bases and J by 2 bases, leaving 15 bases between them. The CDR3 is made up of 16 amino acids. In germline, CDR1 is DFQATT, CDR2 SNEGSKA (reference sequence). DNA for the CDR3: TGCAGTGCTAGAATAAGGGACAAGAGAAACACCGGGGAGCTGTTTTTT. Residues: CSARIRDKRNTGELFF.

This chain connects TRBV25-1 to TRBJ1-2; D call uncertain. Germline CDR1 and CDR2: MGHDK and SYGVNS. This CDR3 is built from 11 residues. Trimming cost V 2 bases and J 6 bases, with 4 bases left between them. As DNA, the CDR3 is TGTGCCAGCAGTGAAGGAGATGGCTACACCTTC. Translated, it gives CASSEGDGYTF.

This chain connects TRBV6-2 or TRBV6-3 to TRBJ2-2; TRBD2 matches 7 bases. Germline V gene sequence: CDR1 MNHEY, CDR2 SVGEGT. This CDR3 has 16 residues. V dropped 2 bases and J dropped 1; count of bases not matched to a gene: 4. The chain's CDR3 is CASSYGRGMNTGELFF. Written as DNA, the CDR3 is TGTGCCAGCAGTTACGGGCGGGGGATGAACACCGGGGAGCTGTTTTTT.